This T cell receptor beta chain was captured in a study of CD8 T cells in ankylosing spondylitis. Germline trimming cut 6 bases from V and 4 bases from J; bases unmatched to any gene: 8. Germline V gene data show CDR1 as MDHEN and CDR2 as SYDVKM. The CDR3 totals 14 residues. General study results and limits: The authors reported significant enrichment of disease-linked clones in matched ankylosing spondylitis synovial fluid. Typical of ankylosing spondylitis blood, it appeared, was a TCR beta motif of roughly eight highly homologous variants.

Libraries for TCR beta were made by quantitative 5'-RACE with molecular barcodes. TCRdb analysed the 5' RACE reads with MiXCR anew, one entry per CDR3 protein. The repertoire includes fewer than 550,000 distinct CDR3 sequences, 5.3% of them detected once, and around 3.5% sits in the top ten. This clonotype was counted ten times or more. Antigen unknown. The sample consisted of blood, either unsorted or a sorted T cell fraction (not recorded which). The chain uses TRBV28 and TRBJ2-7, with 8 bases that match TRBD2. This clonotype originated in a male donor with ankylosing spondylitis. CDR3 nucleotides: TGTGCCAGCAGCCTAGCGGGTCCCGTTTACGAGCAGTACTTC. Translating it yields CASSLAGPVYEQYF.